The 4 T cell receptor beta chains reported below all come from one sample, sequenced in a study of T cells in Graves' hyperthyroidism and ophthalmopathy (dated 2019 in TCRdb). The library was made by multiplex PCR. Sequencer: Illumina HiSeq 2000. The TCR beta CDR3 regions were amplified from RNA transcripts. The TCR CDR3 was subjected to a first round of RT-PCR using the HTBI primer set and the Qiagen OneStep RT-PCR kit. TCRdb ran its own pipeline on the public reads, namely fastp trimming at Q25 and MiXCR clone calling, and kept in-frame beta chains. CDR3 protein sequences are deduplicated, and each keeps its most common genes and DNA. For this sample the table gives roughly 650,000 distinct CDR3 sequences, of which approximately 15% were detected only once. The ten largest clones represent more than 3% of the sample. What was sequenced was blood. All receptors derive from a woman aged 35 to 49 with Graves' ophthalmopathy.

The table lists this clonotype with a count of one. V is TRBV12-3 or TRBV12-4 and J is TRBJ2-2, with 8 nucleotides matching TRBD1. J was trimmed by 2 bases and V by 8 bases; bases with no gene match: 4. The CDR3 covers 14 residues. CDR3: CASGGQGNTGELFF. CDR3 coding DNA: TGTGCCAGCGGCGGACAGGGCAACACCGGGGAGCTGTTTTTT.

This clonotype was counted ten times or more. The V and J genes are TRBV7-3 and TRBJ1-1; no clear D gene. The CDR3 loop spans 16 amino acids. The V gene lost 5 bases and the J gene lost 4 bases, with 20 bases spanning the gap. CDR1 SGHTA and CDR2 FQGTGA come from the germline V gene. CDR3 sequence: CASSPPRQVGVTEAFF. The CDR3 coding sequence is TGTGCCAGCAGCCCCCCGCGTCAGGTTGGCGTCACTGAAGCTTTCTTT.

This chain connects TRBV29-1 to TRBJ2-1; 8 bases map to TRBD1. The CDR3 sequence is 11 residues long. The V gene's germline CDR1 is SQVTM and CDR2 ANQGSEA. The trim removed 7 bases at V and 8 bases at J, leaving 4 bases unmatched. This CDR3 is CSGDRGDEQFF. CDR3 in DNA: TGCAGCGGCGACAGGGGCGATGAGCAGTTCTTC.

To note about this clonotype: The germline gene is not matched at one end of the junction; a read error may be the cause. The chain recombines TRBV9 with TRBJ1-3; D perhaps matches TRBD1 (5 bases). This CDR3 region has 14 residues. Germline lookup yields CDR1 SGDLS and CDR2 YYNGEE. CDR3 in amino acids: CASSEGRTRNTIYF. The CDR3 bases are TGCGCCAGCAGTGAGGGACGGACAAGAAACACCATATATTTT. The full variable domain, its missing parts supplied by reference TRBV9 and TRBJ1-3, is DSGVTQTPKHLITATGQRVTLRCSPRSGDLSVYWYQQSLDQGLQFLIQYYNGEERAKGNILERFSAQQFPDLHSELNLSSLELGDSALYFCASSEGRTRNTIYFGEGSWLTVV.